This T cell receptor beta chain was obtained from a study of molecular identifiers for immune sequencing clone quantification (dated by TCRdb to the late 2010s). Broadly, across the study: For a replicate experiment, RNA from around 20,000 or 100,000 naive CD8 T cells was divided into five aliquots, and four of the five aliquots were sequenced. The study was a methods study using CD8 T cells to benchmark molecular-identifier clustering-based TCR repertoire sequencing (MIDCIRS) and TCR RNA copy counting.

The paper's findings and limits, for the study overall: When barcode sub-clustering was not used, chimeric consensus sequences inflated TCR diversity, with chimeras reaching as high as 47%. In CMV-specific effector cells, clones with more than 20 RNA copies accounted for over 97% of molecules, whereas in naive cells such clones accounted for under 1%. A single cell's worth of spiked-in Jurkat TCR RNA was reported detectable even among some 920,000 naive CD8 T cells. The naive libraries included spiked-in Jurkat TCR RNA (roughly 9 copies' worth), and this RNA is not part of the donor repertoire. Identical TCR molecules sharing a barcode could cause highly expanded clone sizes to be underestimated. Approximately 2.7 recovered TCR RNA copies per cell were obtained by modeling, versus approximately 9 by digital PCR, implying a capture efficiency of 30% to 35%.

Library generation was performed with PCR. TCRdb lists the instrument as NextSeq 500. Preparation of bulk TCR libraries followed a previously described approach, with the TCR primers listed in Table S5. The Qiagen AllPrep DNA/RNA kit was used to purify total RNA. Before analysis, reads from multiple sequencing runs of the same library were pooled. The paper's data handling went like this. Reads were retained only if the reads had an exact TCR constant sequence, and the retained reads were trimmed to 150 nt and grouped according to their 12-nt molecular barcodes. Reads in each barcode group were sub-clustered using a 15% Levenshtein threshold, and a quality-weighted consensus sequence was built for each RNA molecule. Non-functional sequences were excluded, and lower-count sequences lying one edit away from another sequence were also excluded. On the basis of fitting two negative binomial distributions, barcode sub-clusters with fewer than 20% of the maximum read count were discarded. The raw public reads went through TCRdb reprocessing: fastp at Q25, MiXCR clone calling, in-frame beta chains kept. Each CDR3 protein appears once, grouped with its most common genes and DNA. Clone size and V and J calls follow TCRdb, not the original study. The sample table holds around 320,000 distinct CDR3 sequences, of which 24% were seen once. The ten largest make up roughly 0.7% of the sample.

Of note for this clonotype: It has no known antigen specificity. Given a much more abundant clone one base away, this may be a read error.

Libraries of naive CD8 T cells were built from approximately 22,000 to 940,000 sorted cells, with 10%, 30% or 50% of the purified RNA used. Naive CD8 T cells, defined as CD8+CD4-CCR7+CD45RA+, were FACS-sorted into RLT Plus buffer on a BD FACSAria II. Detection sensitivity was tested by spiking Jurkat RNA equal to some 10 TCR copies' worth into samples containing roughly 17,000-1,100,000 naive CD8 T cells. Enrichment of CD8 T cells was performed with RosetteSep CD8+ T Cell Enrichment Cocktail and Ficoll-Paque, after which ACK red cell lysis was carried out. The CDR3 numbers 15 residues from cysteine through phenylalanine. Kept here is only the CDR3 DNA, which spans 45 bases and is read in frame from base 1. V is pared back by 4 bases and J by 4 bases, with 16 bases lying between the germline termini. The germline V gene yields SGHTA for CDR1 and FQGNSA for CDR2.

The source is a human donor in good health. Some libraries in this study had Jurkat cell RNA spiked in. Here the chain combines TRBV7-2 and TRBJ1-1, and possibly TRBD1, on 6 matching bases. Sample: naive CD8+ T cells from blood, with Jurkat cell RNA spiked in. Reading the label with the study, this specimen's cell subset or site is: FACS-sorted CD8+CD4-CCR7+CD45RA+ naive T cells. The DNA reads TGTGCCAGCAGCTCTCGGACAGACTACGCCACTGAAGCTTTCTTT. It encodes CASSSRTDYATEAFF.